This TCR beta chain was observed in a study of cytomegalovirus exposure and HLA in healthy donors. Study-wide background: In a previous analysis, some 110 million unique TCR beta sequences were found from some 200 million T cells. Early on, a data release was issued that held roughly 86 million unique TCRs from HLA-typed donors. Study outcomes and limitations: A few chains linked to CMV were shown in vitro to be specific for CMV antigens.

Per the germline V gene, CDR1 is KGHSH and CDR2 is LQKENI. There are 15 residues in the CDR3. Trimming removed 3 bases at V and 0 bases at J, with 11 bases between. A word on this clone: Antigen unknown.

The PCR had 60 Vbeta and 13 Jbeta primers. The table came from immunoSEQ multiplex PCR; TCRdb's copy has only in-frame clones and leaves some out. The table has around 120,000 clones, about three quarters seen once. The receptor's source is a woman between 35 and 50 years old in good health and CMV-seropositive. V usage is TRBV18 and J usage is TRBJ1-1; D might be TRBD1 (5 bases). The material sequenced was PBMCs. The chain's CDR3 is CASSPLGPMNTEAFF. DNA for the CDR3: TGTGCCAGCTCACCGTTGGGGCCGATGAACACTGAAGCTTTCTTT.